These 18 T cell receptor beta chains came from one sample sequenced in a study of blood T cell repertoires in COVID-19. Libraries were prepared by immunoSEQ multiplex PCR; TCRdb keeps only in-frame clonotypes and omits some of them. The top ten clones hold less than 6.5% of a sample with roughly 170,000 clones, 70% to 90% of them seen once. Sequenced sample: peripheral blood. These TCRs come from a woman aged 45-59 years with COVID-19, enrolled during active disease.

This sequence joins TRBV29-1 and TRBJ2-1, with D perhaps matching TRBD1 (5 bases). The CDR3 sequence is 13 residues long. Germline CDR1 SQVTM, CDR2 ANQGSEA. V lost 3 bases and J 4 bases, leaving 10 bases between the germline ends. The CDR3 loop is CSVDKTGYNEQFF. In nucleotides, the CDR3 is TGCAGCGTTGATAAAACAGGTTACAATGAGCAGTTCTTC.

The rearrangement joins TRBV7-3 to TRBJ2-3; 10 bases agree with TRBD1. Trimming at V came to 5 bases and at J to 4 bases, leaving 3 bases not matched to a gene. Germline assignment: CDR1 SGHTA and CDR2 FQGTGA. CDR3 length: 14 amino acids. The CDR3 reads CASSPGQGPDTQYF. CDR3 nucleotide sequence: TGTGCCAGCAGCCCGGGACAGGGGCCAGATACGCAGTATTTT.

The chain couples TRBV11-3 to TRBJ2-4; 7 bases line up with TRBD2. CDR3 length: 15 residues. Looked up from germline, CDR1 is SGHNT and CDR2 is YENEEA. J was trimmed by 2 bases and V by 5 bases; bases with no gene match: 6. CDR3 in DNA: TGTGCCAGCAGCCCGCTGACTAGCACCAAAAACATTCAGTACTTC. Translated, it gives CASSPLTSTKNIQYF.

The chain's CDR3 is CASSSKRESQHF. CDR3 sequence (DNA): TGTGCCAGCAGTAGTAAGAGGGAATCCCAGCATTTT. V and J are TRBV28 and TRBJ1-5, with D unclear. This CDR3 region has 12 residues. Trimming cost V 5 bases and J 11 bases, with 13 bases left between them. Germline CDR1 reads MDHEN; CDR2 reads SYDVKM.

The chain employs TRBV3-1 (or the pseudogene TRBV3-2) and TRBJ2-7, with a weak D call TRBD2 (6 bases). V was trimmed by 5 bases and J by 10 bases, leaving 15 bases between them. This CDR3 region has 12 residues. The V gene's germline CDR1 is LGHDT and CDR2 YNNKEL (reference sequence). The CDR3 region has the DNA TGTGCCAGCAGCAACTCGGGGAGGCCCCAGTACTTC. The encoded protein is CASSNSGRPQYF.

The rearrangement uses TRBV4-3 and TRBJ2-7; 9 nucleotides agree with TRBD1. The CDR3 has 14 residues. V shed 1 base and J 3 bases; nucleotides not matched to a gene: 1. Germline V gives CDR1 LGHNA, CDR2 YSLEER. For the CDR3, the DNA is TGCGCCAGCAGCCAAGGGGGACAGGGCTACGAGCAGTACTTC. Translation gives CASSQGGQGYEQYF.

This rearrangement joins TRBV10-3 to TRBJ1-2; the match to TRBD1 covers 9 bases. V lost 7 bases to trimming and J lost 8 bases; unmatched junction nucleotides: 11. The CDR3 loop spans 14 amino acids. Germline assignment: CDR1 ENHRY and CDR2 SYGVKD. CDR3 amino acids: CAITQRTGVEGYTF. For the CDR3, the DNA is TGTGCCATCACCCAAAGGACAGGGGTGGAGGGCTACACCTTC.

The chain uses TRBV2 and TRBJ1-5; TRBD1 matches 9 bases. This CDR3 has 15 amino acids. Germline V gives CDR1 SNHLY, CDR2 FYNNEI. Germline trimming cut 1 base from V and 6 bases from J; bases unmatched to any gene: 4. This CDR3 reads CASSEGDRGTQPQHF. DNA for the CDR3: TGTGCCAGCAGTGAAGGAGACAGGGGGACTCAGCCCCAGCATTTT.

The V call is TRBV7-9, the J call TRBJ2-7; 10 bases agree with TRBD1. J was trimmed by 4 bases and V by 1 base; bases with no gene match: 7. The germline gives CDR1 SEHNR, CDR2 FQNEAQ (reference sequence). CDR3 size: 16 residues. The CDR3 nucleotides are TGTGCCAGCAGCTTAGAATATGGGACAGGGGTTTACGAGCAGTACTTC. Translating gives CASSLEYGTGVYEQYF.

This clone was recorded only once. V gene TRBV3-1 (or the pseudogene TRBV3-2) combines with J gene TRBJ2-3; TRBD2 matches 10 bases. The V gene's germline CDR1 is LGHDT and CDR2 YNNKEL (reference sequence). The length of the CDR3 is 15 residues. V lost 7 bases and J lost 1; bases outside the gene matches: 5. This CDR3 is CASTVAGGGTDTQYF. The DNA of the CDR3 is TGTGCCAGCACCGTAGCGGGGGGCGGCACAGATACGCAGTATTTT.

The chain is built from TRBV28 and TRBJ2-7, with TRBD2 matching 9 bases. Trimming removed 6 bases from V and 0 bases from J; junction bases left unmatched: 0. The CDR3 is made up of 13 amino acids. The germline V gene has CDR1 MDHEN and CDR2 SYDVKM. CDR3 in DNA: TGTGCCAGCAGAGCGGGGGGCTCCTACGAGCAGTACTTC. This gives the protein CASRAGGSYEQYF.

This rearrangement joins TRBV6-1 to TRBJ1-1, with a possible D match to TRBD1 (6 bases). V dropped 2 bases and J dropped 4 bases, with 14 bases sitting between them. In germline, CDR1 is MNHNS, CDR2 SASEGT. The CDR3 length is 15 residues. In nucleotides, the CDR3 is TGTGCCAGCAGTGAACTCTCAGGGGTTTTCACTGAAGCTTTCTTT. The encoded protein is CASSELSGVFTEAFF.

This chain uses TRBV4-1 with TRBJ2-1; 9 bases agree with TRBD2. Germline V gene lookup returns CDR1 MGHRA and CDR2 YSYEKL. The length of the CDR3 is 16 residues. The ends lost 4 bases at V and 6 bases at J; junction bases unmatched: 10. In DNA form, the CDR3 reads TGCGCCAGCAGCCTTAATAGCGGGGGATTGAGCAATGAGCAGTTCTTC. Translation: CASSLNSGGLSNEQFF.

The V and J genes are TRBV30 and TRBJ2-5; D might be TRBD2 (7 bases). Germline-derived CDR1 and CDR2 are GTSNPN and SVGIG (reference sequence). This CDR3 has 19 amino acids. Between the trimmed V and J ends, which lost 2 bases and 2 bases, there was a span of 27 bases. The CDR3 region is CAWSPLGGLNPYTQETQYF. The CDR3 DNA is TGTGCCTGGAGTCCTTTGGGGGGGCTGAACCCTTATACACAAGAGACCCAGTACTTC.

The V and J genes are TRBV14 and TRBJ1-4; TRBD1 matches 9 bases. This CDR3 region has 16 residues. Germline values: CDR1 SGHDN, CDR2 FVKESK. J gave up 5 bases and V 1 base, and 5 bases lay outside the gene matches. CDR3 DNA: TGTGCCAGCAGCCAAGCCGGGACAGGGCAGAATGAAAAACTGTTTTTT. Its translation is CASSQAGTGQNEKLFF.

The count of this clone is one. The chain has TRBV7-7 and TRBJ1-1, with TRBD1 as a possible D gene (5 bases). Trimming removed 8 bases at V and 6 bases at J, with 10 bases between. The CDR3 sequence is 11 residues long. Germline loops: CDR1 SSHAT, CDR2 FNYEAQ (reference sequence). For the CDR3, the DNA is TGTGCCAGCCGCGGGGGTCCTGAAGCTTTCTTT. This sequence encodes CASRGGPEAFF.

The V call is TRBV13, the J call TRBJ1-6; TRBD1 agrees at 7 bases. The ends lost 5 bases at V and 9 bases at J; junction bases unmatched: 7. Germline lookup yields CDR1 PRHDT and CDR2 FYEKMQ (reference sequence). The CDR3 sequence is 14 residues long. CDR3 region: CASSPGGKGSPLHF. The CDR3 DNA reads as TGTGCCAGCAGCCCAGGGGGAAAGGGTTCACCCCTCCACTTT.

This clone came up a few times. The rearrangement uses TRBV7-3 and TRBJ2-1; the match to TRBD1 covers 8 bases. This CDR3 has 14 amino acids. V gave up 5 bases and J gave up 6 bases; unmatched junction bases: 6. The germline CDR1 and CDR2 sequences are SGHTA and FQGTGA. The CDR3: CASSPRTGINEQFF. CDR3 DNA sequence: TGTGCCAGCAGCCCCAGGACAGGGATCAATGAGCAGTTCTTC.